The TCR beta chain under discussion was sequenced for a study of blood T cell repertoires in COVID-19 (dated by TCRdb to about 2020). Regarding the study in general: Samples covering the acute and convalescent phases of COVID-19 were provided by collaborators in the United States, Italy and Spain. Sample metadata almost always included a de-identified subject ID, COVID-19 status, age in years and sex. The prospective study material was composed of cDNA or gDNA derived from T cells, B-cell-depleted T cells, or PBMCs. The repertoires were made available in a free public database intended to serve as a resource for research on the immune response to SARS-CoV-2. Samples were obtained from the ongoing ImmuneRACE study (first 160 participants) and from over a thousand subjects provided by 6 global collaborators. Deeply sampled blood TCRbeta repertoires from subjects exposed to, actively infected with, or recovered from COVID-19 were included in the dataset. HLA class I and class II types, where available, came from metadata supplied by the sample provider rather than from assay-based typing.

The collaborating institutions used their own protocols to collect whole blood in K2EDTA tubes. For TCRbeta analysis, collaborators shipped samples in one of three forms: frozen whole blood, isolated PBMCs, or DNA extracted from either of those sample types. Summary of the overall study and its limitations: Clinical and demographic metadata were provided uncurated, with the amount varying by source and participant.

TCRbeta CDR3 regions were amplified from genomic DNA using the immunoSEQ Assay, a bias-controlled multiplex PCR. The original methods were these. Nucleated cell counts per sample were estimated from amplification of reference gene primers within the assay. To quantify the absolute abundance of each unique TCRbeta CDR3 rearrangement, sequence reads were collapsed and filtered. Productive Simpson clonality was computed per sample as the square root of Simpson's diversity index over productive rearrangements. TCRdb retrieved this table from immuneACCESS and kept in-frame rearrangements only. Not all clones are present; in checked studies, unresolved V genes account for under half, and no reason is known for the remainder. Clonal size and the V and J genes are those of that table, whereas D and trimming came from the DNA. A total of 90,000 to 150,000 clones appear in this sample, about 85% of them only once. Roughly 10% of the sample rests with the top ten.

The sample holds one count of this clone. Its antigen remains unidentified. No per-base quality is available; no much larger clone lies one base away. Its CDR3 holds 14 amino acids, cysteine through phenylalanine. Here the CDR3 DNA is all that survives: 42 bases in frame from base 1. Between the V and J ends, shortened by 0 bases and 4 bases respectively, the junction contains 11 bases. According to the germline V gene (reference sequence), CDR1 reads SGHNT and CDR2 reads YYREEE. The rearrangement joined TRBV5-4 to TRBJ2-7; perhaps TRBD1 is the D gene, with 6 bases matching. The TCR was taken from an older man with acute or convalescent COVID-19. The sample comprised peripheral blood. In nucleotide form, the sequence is TGTGCCAGCAGCTTGGTTGGGGGCTATTACGAGCAGTACTTC. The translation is CASSLVGGYYEQYF.